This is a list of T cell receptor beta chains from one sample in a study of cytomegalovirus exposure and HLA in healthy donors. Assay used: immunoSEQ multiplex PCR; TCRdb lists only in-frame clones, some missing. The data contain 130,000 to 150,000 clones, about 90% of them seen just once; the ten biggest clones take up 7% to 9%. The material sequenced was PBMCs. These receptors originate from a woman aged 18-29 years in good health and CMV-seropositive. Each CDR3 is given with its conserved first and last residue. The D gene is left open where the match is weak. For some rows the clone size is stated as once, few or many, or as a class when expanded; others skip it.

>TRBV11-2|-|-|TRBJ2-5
CASSSGSQETQYF
TGTGCCAGCAGCTCAGGGTCTCAAGAGACCCAGTACTTC
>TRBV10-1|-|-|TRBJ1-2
CASSEEEGRVSNGYTF
TGCGCCAGCAGTGAGGAGGAGGGAAGGGTTTCGAATGGCTACACCTTC
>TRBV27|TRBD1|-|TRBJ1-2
CASSTGQGWALGYTF
TGTGCCAGCAGTACCGGACAGGGCTGGGCGTTGGGCTACACCTTC
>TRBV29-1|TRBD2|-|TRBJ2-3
CSVGVNGGRGTDTQYF
TGCAGCGTTGGAGTAAACGGGGGGAGAGGTACAGATACGCAGTATTTT
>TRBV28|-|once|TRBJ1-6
CASRGRIPYNSPLHF
TGTGCCAGCAGGGGGAGGATACCCTATAATTCACCCCTCCACTTT
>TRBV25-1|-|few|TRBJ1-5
CASSTEGQPQHF
TGTGCCAGCAGCACGGAGGGGCAGCCCCAGCATTTT
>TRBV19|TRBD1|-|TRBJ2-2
CASSEDRAGELFF
TGTGCCAGTAGTGAGGACAGGGCCGGGGAGCTGTTTTTT
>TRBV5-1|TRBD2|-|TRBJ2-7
CASSLAPLAGVSYEQYF
TGCGCCAGCAGCTTGGCGCCACTAGCGGGAGTTTCCTACGAGCAGTACTTC
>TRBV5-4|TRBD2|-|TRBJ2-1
CASSLGRGTLYNEQFF
TGTGCCAGCAGCTTGGGGCGGGGGACCTTATACAATGAGCAGTTCTTC
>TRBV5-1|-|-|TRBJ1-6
CASQGADNSPLHF
TGCGCCAGCCAGGGTGCGGATAATTCACCCCTCCACTTT
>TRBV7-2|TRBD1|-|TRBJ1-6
CASSLGRGRDSPLHF
TGTGCCAGCAGCTTAGGGAGGGGGCGCGATTCACCCCTCCACTTT
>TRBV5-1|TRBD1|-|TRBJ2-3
CASSFGQGADTQYF
TGCGCCAGCAGCTTCGGACAGGGAGCAGATACGCAGTATTTT
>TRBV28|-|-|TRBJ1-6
CASSLPGTMKSGSPLHF
TGTGCCAGCAGCCTCCCCGGGACAATGAAATCGGGATCACCCCTCCACTTT
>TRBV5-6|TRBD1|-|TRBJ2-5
CASVRGQGFRTQYF
TGTGCCAGCGTGCGTGGACAGGGTTTTCGGACCCAGTACTTC
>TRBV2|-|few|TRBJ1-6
CASSDSSPLHF
TGTGCCAGCAGTGATTCGTCACCCCTCCACTTT
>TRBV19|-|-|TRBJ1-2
CASLGGQNYGYTF
TGTGCCAGCCTCGGTGGGCAGAACTATGGCTACACCTTC
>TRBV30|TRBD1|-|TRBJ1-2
CACPPKGAADGYTF
TGTGCCTGCCCCCCCAAGGGGGCGGCTGATGGCTACACCTTC
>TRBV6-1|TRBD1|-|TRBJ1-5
CASSKIQGAGQPQHF
TGTGCCAGCAGCAAGATACAGGGGGCCGGGCAGCCCCAGCATTTT
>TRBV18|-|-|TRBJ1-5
CASSPLSGVDQPQHF
TGTGCCAGCTCACCACTTTCAGGTGTAGACCAGCCCCAGCATTTT
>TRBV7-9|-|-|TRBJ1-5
CASSLGQFNQPQHF
TGTGCCAGCAGCTTAGGACAGTTCAATCAGCCCCAGCATTTT
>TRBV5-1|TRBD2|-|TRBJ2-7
CASSKGLAGVTGEQYF
TGCGCCAGCAGCAAAGGACTAGCGGGAGTCACCGGCGAGCAGTACTTC
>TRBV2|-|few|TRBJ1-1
CASSVLNTEAFF
TGTGCCAGCAGTGTATTGAACACTGAAGCTTTCTTT
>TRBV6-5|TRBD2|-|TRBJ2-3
CASSLDGRGTDTQYF
TGTGCCAGCAGTTTGGACGGGAGGGGGACAGATACGCAGTATTTT
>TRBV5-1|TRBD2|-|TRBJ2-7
CASSLGLAGALGDEQYF
TGCGCCAGCAGCTTGGGACTAGCGGGAGCGCTCGGGGACGAGCAGTACTTC
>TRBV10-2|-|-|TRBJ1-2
CASTSGQINGYTF
TGCGCCAGCACTTCTGGACAGATAAATGGCTACACCTTC
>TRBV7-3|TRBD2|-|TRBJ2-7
CASSLSPSGGAFFEQYF
TGTGCCAGCAGCTTATCGCCTAGCGGGGGGGCTTTTTTCGAGCAGTACTTC
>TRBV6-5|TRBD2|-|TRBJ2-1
CASSIGLAGAAEQFF
TGTGCCAGCAGTATCGGGCTAGCGGGAGCAGCTGAGCAGTTCTTC
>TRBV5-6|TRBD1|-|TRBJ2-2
CASSSMGQGIITGELFF
TGTGCCAGCAGCTCCATGGGACAGGGTATTATCACCGGGGAGCTGTTTTTT
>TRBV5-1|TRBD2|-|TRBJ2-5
CASKSGGAIETQYF
TGCGCCAGCAAGAGCGGGGGGGCCATAGAGACCCAGTACTTC
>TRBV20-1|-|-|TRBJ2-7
CSASLTHEQYF
TGCAGTGCTTCCCTGACTCACGAGCAGTACTTC
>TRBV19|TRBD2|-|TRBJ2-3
CASSMGPPSGGAADTQYF
TGTGCCAGTAGCATGGGACCCCCTAGCGGGGGGGCGGCAGATACGCAGTATTTT
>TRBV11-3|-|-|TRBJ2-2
CASSFGRVKDTGELFF
TGTGCCAGCAGCTTCGGCAGGGTAAAAGACACCGGGGAGCTGTTTTTT
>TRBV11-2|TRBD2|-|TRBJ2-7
CASSGGGIIYEQYF
TGTGCCAGCAGCGGGGGGGGAATTATCTACGAGCAGTACTTC
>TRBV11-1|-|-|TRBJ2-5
CASSSGPTKETQYF
TGTGCCAGCAGTTCAGGGCCGACCAAAGAGACCCAGTACTTC
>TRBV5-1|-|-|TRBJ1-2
CASSLGPAAAYYTF
TGCGCCAGCAGCTTGGGGCCCGCGGCAGCCTACTACACCTTC
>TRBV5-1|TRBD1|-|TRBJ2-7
CASSQGQIYEQYF
TGCGCCAGCAGCCAGGGACAGATATACGAGCAGTACTTC
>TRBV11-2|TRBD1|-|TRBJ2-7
CASSLHGQVGYEQYF
TGTGCCAGCAGCCTCCACGGACAGGTGGGCTACGAGCAGTACTTC
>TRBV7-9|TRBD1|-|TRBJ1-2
CASSQGTGSGYTF
TGTGCCAGCAGCCAAGGGACAGGGTCTGGCTACACCTTC
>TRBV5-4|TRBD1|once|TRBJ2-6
CASSLGQGWGANVLTF
TGTGCCAGCAGCTTGGGACAGGGATGGGGGGCCAACGTCCTGACTTTC